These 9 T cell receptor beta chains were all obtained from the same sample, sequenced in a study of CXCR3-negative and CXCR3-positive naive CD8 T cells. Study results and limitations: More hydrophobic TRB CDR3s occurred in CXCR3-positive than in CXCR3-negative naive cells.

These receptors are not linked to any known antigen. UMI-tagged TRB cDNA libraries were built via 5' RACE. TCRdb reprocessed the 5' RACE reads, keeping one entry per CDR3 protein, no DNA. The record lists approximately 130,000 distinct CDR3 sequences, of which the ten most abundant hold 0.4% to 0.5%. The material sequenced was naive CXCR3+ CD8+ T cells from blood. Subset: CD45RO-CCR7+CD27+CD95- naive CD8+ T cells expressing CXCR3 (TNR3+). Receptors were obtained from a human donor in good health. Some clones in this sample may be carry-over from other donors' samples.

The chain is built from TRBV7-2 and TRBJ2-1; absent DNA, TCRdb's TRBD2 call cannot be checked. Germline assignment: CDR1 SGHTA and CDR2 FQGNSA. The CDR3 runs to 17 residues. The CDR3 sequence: CASRRKGLGGFDNEQFF.

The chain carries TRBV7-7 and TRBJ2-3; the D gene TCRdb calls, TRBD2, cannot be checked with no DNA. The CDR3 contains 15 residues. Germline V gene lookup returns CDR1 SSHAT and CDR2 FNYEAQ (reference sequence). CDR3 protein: CASSLLAGGVDTQYF.

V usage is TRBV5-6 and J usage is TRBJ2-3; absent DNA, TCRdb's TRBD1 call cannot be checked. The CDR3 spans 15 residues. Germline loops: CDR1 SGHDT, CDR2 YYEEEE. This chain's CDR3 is CASSWDAGVTDTQYF.

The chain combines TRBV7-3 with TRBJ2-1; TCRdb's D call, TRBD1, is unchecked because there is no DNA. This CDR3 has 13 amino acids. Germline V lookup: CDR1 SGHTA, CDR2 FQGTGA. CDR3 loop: CASSLVGGDEQFF.

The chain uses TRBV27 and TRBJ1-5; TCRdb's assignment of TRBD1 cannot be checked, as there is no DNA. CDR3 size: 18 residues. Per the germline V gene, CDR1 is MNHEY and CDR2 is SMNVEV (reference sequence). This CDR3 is CASSPSDRATSSNQPQHF.

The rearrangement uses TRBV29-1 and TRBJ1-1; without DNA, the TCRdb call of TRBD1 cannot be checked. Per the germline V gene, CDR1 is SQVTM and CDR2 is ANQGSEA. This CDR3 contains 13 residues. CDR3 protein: CSVERPTGFQAFF.

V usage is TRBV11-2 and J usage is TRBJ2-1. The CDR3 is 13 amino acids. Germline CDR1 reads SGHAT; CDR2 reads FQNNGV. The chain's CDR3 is CASSLVRYNEQFF.

The CDR3 loop is CATTPGTPSNQPQHF. V gene TRBV15 combines with J gene TRBJ1-5. The CDR3 totals 15 residues. CDR1 is LNHNV and CDR2 is YYDKDF in the germline V gene (reference sequence).

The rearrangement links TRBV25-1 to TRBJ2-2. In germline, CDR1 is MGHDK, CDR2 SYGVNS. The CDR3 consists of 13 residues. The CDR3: CASRRPDTGELFF.